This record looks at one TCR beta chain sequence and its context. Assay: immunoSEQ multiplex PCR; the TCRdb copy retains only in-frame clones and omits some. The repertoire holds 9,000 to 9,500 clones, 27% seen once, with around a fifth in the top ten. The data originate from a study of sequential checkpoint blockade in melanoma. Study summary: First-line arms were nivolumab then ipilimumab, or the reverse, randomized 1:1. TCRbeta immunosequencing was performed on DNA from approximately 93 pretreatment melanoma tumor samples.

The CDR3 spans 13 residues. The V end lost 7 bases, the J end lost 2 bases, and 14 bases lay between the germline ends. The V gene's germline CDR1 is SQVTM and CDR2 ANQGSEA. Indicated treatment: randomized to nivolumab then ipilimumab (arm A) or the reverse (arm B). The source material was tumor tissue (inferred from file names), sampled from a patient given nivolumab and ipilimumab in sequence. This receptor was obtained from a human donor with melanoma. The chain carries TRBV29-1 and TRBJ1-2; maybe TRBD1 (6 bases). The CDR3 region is CSDAAGDNYGYTF. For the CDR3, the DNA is TGCAGCGACGCGGCAGGGGACAACTATGGCTACACCTTC.